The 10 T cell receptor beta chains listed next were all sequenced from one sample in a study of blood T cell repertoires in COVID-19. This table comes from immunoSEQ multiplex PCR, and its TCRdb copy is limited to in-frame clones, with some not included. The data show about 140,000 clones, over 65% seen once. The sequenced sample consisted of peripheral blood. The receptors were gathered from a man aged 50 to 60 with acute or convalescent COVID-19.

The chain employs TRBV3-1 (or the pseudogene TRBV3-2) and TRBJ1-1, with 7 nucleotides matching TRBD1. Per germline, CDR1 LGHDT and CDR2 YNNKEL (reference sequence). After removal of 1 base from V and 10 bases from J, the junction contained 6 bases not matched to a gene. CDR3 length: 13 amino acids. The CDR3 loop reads CASSQGQGNLAFF. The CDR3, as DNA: TGTGCCAGCAGCCAAGGACAGGGTAATTTAGCTTTCTTT.

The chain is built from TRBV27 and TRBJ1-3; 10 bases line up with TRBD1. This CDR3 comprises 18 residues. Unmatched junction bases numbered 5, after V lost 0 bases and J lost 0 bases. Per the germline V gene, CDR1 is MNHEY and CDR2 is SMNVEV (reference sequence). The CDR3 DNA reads TGTGCCAGCAGTTTATCTCAACGACAGGGGGCCTCTGGAAACACCATATATTTT. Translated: CASSLSQRQGASGNTIYF.

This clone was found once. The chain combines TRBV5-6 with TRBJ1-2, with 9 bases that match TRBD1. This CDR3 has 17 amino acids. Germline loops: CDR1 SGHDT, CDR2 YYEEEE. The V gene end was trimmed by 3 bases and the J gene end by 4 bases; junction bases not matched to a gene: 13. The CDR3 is CASSSEWGDRDGYGYTF. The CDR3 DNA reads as TGTGCCAGCAGCTCCGAGTGGGGGGACAGGGACGGCTATGGCTACACCTTC.

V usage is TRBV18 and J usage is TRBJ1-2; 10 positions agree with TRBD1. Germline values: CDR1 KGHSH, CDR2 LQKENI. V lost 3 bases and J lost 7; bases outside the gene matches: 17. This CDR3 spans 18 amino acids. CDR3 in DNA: TGTGCCAGCTCACCGTTCCTGCAGGACAGGGGGTCGTCGGGTGGCTACACCTTC. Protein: CASSPFLQDRGSSGGYTF.

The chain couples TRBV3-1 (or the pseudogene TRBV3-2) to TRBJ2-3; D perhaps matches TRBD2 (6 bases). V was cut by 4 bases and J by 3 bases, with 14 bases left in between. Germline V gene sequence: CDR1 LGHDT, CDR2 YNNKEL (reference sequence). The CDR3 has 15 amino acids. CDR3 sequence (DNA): TGTGCCAGCAGCCTCGGGGGTCTGAGGACAGATACGCAGTATTTT. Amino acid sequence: CASSLGGLRTDTQYF.

The CDR3 DNA reads as TGTGCCAGCAATCGTAGGACAGGCGTCTCCTACGAGCAGTACTTC. Protein product: CASNRRTGVSYEQYF. The chain carries TRBV5-6 and TRBJ2-7; 7 nucleotides match TRBD1. This CDR3 region has 15 residues. J was trimmed by 0 bases and V by 6 bases; bases with no gene match: 9. Germline V CDR1 and CDR2: SGHDT, YYEEEE.

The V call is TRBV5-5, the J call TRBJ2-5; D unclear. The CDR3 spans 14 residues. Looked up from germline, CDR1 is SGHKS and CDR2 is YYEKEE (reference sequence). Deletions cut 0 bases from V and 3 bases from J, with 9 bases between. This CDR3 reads CASSLETSEETQYF. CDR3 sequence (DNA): TGTGCCAGCAGCTTGGAGACATCGGAAGAGACCCAGTACTTC.

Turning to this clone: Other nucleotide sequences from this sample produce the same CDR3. CDR3 amino acids: CAISGGGSNTEAFF. The CDR3 DNA sequence: TGTGCCATCTCAGGGGGCGGATCGAACACTGAAGCTTTCTTT. The V call is TRBV10-3, the J call TRBJ1-1; 8 bases line up with TRBD1. The CDR3 consists of 14 residues. V gave up 8 bases and J gave up 1 base; unmatched junction bases: 6. In germline, CDR1 is ENHRY, CDR2 SYGVKD.

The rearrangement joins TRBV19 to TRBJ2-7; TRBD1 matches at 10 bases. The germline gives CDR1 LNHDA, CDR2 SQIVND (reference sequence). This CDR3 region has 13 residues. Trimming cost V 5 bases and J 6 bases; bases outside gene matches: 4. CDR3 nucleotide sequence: TGTGCCAGTAGTGACAGGGGGCACGGCGAGCAGTACTTC. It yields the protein CASSDRGHGEQYF.

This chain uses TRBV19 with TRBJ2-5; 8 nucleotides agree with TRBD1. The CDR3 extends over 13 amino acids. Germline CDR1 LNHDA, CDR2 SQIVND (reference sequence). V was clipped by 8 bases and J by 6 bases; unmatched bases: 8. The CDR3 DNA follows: TGTGCCAGTGGTACAGGGGGGTTAAAGACCCAGTACTTC. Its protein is CASGTGGLKTQYF.